This TCR beta chain was obtained from a study of blood T cell repertoires in COVID-19. Study in general: Collection of acute and convalescent COVID-19 samples took place in the United States, Italy and Spain. Nucleic acid was either cDNA or gDNA, and it came from T cells, B-cell-depleted T cells, or PBMCs.

Germline lookup yields CDR1 SGHRS and CDR2 YFSETQ. The CDR3 covers 15 residues. V dropped 2 bases and J dropped 6; count of bases not matched to a gene: 8. In the source study's methods: It was from reference gene primer amplification that nucleated cell counts were estimated. Measured with immunoSEQ multiplex PCR; TCRdb has only the in-frame clones, and not every one. From that table come the V and J calls and clone size; the DNA was used to work out D and trimming. Among 150,000 to 200,000 clones, 76% were seen once, and the ten largest hold around 8.1%. The sequenced sample consisted of peripheral blood. The receptor was isolated from a woman in her fifties or sixties with active or convalescent COVID-19. V gene TRBV5-1 combines with J gene TRBJ2-1; 7 bases are a match to TRBD1. The DNA for the CDR3 is TGCGCCAGCAGCTTTGACAGGGTTGAGCGCAATGAGCAGTTCTTC. It yields the protein CASSFDRVERNEQFF.